This T cell receptor (beta chain) was observed in a study of shared clonotypes between healthy human individuals. CDR1 is MNHEY and CDR2 is SVGAGI in the germline V gene. The V end lost 8 bases, the J end lost 4 bases, and 17 bases lay between the germline ends. This CDR3 spans 14 amino acids. Donors comprised only Caucasian adults living in Nashville, Tennessee. The method was immunoSEQ multiplex PCR; TCRdb's version includes in-frame clones alone and lacks a portion of them. The data show millions of clones, with 85% to 95% seen just once and around 0.14% held by the top ten. This rearrangement joins TRBV6-5 to TRBJ1-2; unclear D gene. The sequencing input was naive CD4+ T cells sorted from blood. Indicated subset: CD45RA+ positively selected. This clonotype was sampled from a man aged 18 to 35 in good health. The CDR3: CASRPSKTAYGYTF. In DNA form, the CDR3 reads TGTGCCAGCCGACCTTCAAAGACGGCCTATGGCTACACCTTC.